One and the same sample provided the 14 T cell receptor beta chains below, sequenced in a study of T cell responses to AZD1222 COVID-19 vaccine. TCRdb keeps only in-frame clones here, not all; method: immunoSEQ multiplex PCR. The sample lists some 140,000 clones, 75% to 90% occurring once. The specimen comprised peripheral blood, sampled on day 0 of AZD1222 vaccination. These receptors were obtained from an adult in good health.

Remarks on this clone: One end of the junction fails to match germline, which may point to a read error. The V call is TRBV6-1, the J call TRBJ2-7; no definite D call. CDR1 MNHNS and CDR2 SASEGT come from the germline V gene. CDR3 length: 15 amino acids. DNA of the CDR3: TGTGCCAGCAGTGATTCCCTGGACGGATCCTCCGAGCAGTACTTC. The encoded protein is CASSDSLDGSSEQYF.

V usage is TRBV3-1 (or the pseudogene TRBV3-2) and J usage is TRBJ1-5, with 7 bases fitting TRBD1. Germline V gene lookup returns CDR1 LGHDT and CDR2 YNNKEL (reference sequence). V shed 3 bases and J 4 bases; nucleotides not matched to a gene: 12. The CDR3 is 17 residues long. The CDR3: CASSQLRDSPLNQPQHF. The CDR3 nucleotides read TGTGCCAGCAGCCAGCTACGGGACAGTCCTCTAAATCAGCCCCAGCATTTT.

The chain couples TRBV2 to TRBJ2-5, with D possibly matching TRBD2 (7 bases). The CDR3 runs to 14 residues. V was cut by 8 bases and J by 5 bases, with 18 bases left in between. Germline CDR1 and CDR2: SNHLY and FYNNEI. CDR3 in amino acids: CASRGASAGETQYF. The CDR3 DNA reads TGTGCCAGCCGGGGGGCCTCCGCCGGCGAGACCCAGTACTTC.

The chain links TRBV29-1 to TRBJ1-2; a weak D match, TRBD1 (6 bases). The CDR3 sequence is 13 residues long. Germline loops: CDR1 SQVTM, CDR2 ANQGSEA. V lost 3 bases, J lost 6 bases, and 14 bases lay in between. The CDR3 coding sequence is TGCAGCGTTGATGGGGGGCTTGGAGATGGCTACACCTTC. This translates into CSVDGGLGDGYTF.

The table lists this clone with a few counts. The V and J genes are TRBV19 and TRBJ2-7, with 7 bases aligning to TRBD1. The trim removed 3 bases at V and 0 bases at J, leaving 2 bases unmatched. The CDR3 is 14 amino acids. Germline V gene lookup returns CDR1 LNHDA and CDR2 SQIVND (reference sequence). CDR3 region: CASSIGTDSYEQYF. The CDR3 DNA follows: TGTGCCAGTAGTATCGGGACAGACTCCTACGAGCAGTACTTC. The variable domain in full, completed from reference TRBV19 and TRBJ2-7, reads DGGITQSPKYLFRKEGQNVTLSCEQNLNHDAMYWYRQDPGQGLRLIYYSQIVNDFQKGDIAEGYSVSREKKESFPLTVTSAQKNPTAFYLCASSIGTDSYEQYFGPGTRLTVT.

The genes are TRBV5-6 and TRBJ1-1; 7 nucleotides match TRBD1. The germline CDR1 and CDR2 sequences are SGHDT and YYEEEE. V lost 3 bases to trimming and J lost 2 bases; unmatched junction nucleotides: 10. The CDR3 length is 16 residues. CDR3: CASSWVGQLLNTEAFF. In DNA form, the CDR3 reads TGTGCCAGCAGCTGGGTGGGACAGCTTCTTAACACTGAAGCTTTCTTT.

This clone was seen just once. The CDR3 region is CASSLLGGANTGELFF. CDR3 nucleotides: TGTGCCAGCAGCCTTCTCGGGGGAGCTAACACCGGGGAGCTGTTTTTT. The chain carries TRBV3-1 (or the pseudogene TRBV3-2) and TRBJ2-2, with D tentatively TRBD2 (6 bases). Trimming left V 4 bases short and J 2 bases short, with 14 bases between. The CDR3 consists of 16 residues. Germline values: CDR1 LGHDT, CDR2 YNNKEL (reference sequence).

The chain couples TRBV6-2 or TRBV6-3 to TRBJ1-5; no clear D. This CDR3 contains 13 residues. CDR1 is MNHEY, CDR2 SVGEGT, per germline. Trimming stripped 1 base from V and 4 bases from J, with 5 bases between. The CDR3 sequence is CASSYYGNQPQHF. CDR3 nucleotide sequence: TGTGCCAGCAGTTACTACGGGAATCAGCCCCAGCATTTT.

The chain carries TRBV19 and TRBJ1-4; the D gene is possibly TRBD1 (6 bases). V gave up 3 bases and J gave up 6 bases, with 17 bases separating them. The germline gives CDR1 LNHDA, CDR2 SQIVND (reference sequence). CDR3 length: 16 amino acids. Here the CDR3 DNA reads TGTGCCAGTAGTATGCAGTCGGGGACAACCTATGAAAAACTGTTTTTT. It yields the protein CASSMQSGTTYEKLFF. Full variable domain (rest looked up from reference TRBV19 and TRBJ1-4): DGGITQSPKYLFRKEGQNVTLSCEQNLNHDAMYWYRQDPGQGLRLIYYSQIVNDFQKGDIAEGYSVSREKKESFPLTVTSAQKNPTAFYLCASSMQSGTTYEKLFFGSGTQLSVL.

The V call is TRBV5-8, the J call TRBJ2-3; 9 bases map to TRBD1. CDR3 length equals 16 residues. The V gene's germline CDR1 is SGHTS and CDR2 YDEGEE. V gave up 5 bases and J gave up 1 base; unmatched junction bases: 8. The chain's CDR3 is CASSSGQGLGTDTQYF. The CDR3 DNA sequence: TGTGCCAGCAGTTCCGGACAGGGGTTGGGCACAGATACGCAGTATTTT.

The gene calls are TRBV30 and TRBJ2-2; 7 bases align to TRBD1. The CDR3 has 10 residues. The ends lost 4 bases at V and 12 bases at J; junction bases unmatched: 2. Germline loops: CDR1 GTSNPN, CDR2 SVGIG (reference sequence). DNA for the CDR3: TGTGCCTGGAAACAGGGGCAGCTGTTTTTT. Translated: CAWKQGQLFF.

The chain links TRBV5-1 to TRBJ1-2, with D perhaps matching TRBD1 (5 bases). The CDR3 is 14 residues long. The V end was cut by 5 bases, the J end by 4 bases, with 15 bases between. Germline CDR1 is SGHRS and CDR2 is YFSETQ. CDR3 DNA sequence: TGCGCCAGCAGGACGGGGGACGGTCTCTATGGCTACACCTTC. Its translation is CASRTGDGLYGYTF.

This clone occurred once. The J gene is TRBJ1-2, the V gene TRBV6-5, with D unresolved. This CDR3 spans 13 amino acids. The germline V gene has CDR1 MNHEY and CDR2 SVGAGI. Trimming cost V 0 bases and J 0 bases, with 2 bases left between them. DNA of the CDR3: TGTGCCAGCAGTTACTCTACTAACTATGGCTACACCTTC. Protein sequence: CASSYSTNYGYTF.

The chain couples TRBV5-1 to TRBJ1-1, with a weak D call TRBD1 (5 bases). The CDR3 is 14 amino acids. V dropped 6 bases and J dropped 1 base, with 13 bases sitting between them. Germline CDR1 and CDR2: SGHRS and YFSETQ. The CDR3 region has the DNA TGCGCCAGCATCGGGGGGTCCGCGAACACTGAAGCTTTCTTT. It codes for CASIGGSANTEAFF.